This T cell receptor (beta chain) was profiled in a study of OX40 agonist ivuxolimab in advanced cancers. Findings and caveats of the study: At doses 0.1 to 3.0 mg/kg, CD4+ and CD8+ clones expanded. The study found that CD8+ T cells averaged more expanded clones than CD4+.

Produced via immunoSEQ multiplex PCR; TCRdb's table is partial and in-frame only. The table shows 65,000 to 90,000 clones, with around nine tenths occurring only once. For this clone: What it binds is unknown.

The material sequenced was CD4+ or CD8+ T cells sorted from blood, taken in a trial of the OX40 agonist ivuxolimab. This clonotype originated in an adult with an advanced solid tumor such as melanoma, head and neck, liver or kidney cancer.

The CDR3 is CASSQQKGLAGGLSDNEQFF. CDR3 nucleotide sequence: TGCGCCAGCAGTCAACAAAAGGGACTAGCGGGGGGGCTAAGCGACAATGAGCAGTTCTTC. This sequence joins TRBV23-1 and TRBJ2-1; TRBD2 agrees at 16 bases. TRBV23-1 counts as an open reading frame of uncertain function. CDR3 length equals 20 residues. The V and J ends lost 2 bases and 5 bases, in that order; junction bases with no gene match: 12.